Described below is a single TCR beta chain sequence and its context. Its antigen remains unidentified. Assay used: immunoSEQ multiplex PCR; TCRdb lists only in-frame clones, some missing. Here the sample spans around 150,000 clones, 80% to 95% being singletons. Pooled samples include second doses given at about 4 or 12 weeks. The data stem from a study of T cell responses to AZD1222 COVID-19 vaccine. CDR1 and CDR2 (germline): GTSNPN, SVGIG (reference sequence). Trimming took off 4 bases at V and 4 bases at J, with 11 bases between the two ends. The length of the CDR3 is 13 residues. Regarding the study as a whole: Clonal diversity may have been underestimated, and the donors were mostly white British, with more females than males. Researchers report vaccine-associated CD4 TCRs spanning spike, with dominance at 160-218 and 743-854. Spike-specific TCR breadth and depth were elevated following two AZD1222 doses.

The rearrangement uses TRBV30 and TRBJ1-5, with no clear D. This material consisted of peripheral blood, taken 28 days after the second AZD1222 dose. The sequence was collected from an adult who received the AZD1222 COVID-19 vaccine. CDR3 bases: TGTGCCTGGACCCGGGAGATTAATCAGCCCCAGCATTTT. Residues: CAWTREINQPQHF. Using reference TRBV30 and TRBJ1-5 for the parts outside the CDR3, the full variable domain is SQTIHQWPATLVQPVGSPLSLECTVEGTSNPNLYWYRQAAGRGLQLLFYSVGIGQISSEVPQNLSASRPQDRQFILSSKKLLLSDSGFYLCAWTREINQPQHFGDGTRLSIL.